These 5 T cell receptor beta chains came from one sample sequenced in a study of shared clonotypes between healthy human individuals. Terminally differentiated effector memory CD45RA+ cells were excluded from the naive CD8 cells, which were CD45RO-negative and positively selected for CCR7. Sequencing used immunoSEQ multiplex PCR; TCRdb keeps in-frame clones, though not all of them. In the table there are around 580,000 clones, 95% to 98% of which are singletons. The sample consisted of naive CD8+ T cells sorted from blood. Every receptor here comes from a man between 25 and 39 years old in good health.

This rearrangement joins TRBV11-3 to TRBJ2-1; 9 nucleotides line up with TRBD2. The CDR3 sequence is 17 residues long. The germline V gene has CDR1 SGHNT and CDR2 YENEEA. V lost 0 bases to trimming and J lost 0 bases; unmatched junction nucleotides: 3. The CDR3 coding sequence is TGTGCCAGCAGCTTAGAGGGTAGCGGGAGCTCCTACAATGAGCAGTTCTTC. This gives the protein CASSLEGSGSSYNEQFF.

This sequence joins TRBV11-2 and TRBJ2-7, with D maybe TRBD1 (6 bases). CDR1 is SGHAT and CDR2 is FQNNGV in the germline V gene. CDR3 length: 15 residues. Trimming cost V 1 base and J 3 bases, with 13 bases left between them. CDR3 region: CASSLGTAVIYEQYF. For the CDR3, the DNA is TGTGCCAGCAGCTTAGGGACAGCGGTCATCTACGAGCAGTACTTC.

The rearrangement uses TRBV4-1 and TRBJ2-1; no firm D call. The V gene's germline CDR1 is MGHRA and CDR2 YSYEKL. V was trimmed by 0 bases and J by 10 bases, leaving 16 bases between them. The CDR3 totals 15 residues. The DNA for the CDR3 is TGCGCCAGCAGCCAAGAAAAAGCAGGCCTTGGAGAGCAGTTCTTC. Its translation is CASSQEKAGLGEQFF.

This clone was detected only once. This chain links TRBV28 with TRBJ2-3; 16 bases match TRBD2. CDR3 size: 15 residues. The germline V gene has CDR1 MDHEN and CDR2 SYDVKM. V trimming: 6 bases; J trimming: 4 bases; junction bases outside the gene matches: 1. CDR3 sequence reads: CASRGLAGGPDTQYF. DNA for the CDR3: TGTGCCAGCAGGGGACTAGCGGGAGGGCCAGATACGCAGTATTTT.

This clone has only one observation. The chain joins TRBV27 to TRBJ1-4, with 9 bases aligning to TRBD1. The V gene's germline CDR1 is MNHEY and CDR2 SMNVEV (reference sequence). The CDR3 is made up of 14 amino acids. The V and J ends lost 4 bases and 7 bases, in that order; junction bases with no gene match: 4. In DNA form, the CDR3 reads TGTGCCAGCAGTTCAACAGGGGGCTCTGAAAAACTGTTTTTT. Translated: CASSSTGGSEKLFF.